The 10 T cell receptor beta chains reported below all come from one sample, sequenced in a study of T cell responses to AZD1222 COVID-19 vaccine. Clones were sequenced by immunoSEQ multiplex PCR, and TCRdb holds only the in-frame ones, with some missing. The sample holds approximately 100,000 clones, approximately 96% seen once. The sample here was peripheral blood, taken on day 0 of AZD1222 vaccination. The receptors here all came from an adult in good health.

CDR3 sequence (DNA): TGTGCCAGCAGTGATCTGCCAGGGTCTTCACCCCTCCACTTT. It encodes CASSDLPGSSPLHF. V gene TRBV2 combines with J gene TRBJ1-6, with a weak D call TRBD1 (5 bases). Trimming removed 3 bases from V and 9 bases from J, with 12 bases in between. CDR1 and CDR2 from the germline V gene are SNHLY and FYNNEI. The CDR3 length is 14 residues.

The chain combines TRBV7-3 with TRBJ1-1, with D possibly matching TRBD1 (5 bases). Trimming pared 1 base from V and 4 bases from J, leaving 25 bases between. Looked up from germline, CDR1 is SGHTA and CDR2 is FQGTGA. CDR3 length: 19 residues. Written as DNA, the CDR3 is TGTGCCAGCAGCTTAATGGGCTCCGGTAGTCTACTTAGGGGCACTGAAGCTTTCTTT. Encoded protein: CASSLMGSGSLLRGTEAFF.

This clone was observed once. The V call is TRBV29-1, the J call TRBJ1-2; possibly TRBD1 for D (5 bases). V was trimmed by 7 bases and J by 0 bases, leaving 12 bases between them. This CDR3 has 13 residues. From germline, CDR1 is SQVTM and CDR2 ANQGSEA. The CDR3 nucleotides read TGCAGCGGTGGGGGATCGGCTAACTATGGCTACACCTTC. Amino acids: CSGGGSANYGYTF.

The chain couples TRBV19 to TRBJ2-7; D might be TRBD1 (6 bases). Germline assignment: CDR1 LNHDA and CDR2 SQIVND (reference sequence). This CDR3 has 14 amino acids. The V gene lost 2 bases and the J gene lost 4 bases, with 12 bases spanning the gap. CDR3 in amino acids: CASSISAGEYEQYF. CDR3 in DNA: TGTGCCAGTAGTATATCAGCAGGGGAGTACGAGCAGTACTTC.

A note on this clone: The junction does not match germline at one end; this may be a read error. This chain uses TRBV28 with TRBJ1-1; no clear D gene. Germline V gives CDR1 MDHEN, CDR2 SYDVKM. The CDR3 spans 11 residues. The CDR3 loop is CASSPLLTRNF. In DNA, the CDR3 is TGTGCCAGCAGCCCATTACTTACCCGAAACTTT.

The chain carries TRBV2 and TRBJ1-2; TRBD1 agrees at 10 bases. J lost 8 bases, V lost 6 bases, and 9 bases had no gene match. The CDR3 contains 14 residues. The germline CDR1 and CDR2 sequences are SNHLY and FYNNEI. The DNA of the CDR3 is TGTGCCAGCAGGGGGGACAGGGGCTCGAAGGGCTACACCTTC. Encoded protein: CASRGDRGSKGYTF.

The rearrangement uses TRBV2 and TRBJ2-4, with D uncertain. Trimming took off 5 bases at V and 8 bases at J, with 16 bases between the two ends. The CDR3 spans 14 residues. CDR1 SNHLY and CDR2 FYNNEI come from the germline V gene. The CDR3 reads CASSWGPASHIQYF. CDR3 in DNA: TGTGCCAGCAGTTGGGGTCCCGCATCCCACATTCAGTACTTC.

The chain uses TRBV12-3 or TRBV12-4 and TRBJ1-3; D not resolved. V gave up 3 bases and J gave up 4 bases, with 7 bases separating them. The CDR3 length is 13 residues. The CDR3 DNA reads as TGTGCCAGCAGTTTGCCCGGGGGAAACACCATATATTTT. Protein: CASSLPGGNTIYF.

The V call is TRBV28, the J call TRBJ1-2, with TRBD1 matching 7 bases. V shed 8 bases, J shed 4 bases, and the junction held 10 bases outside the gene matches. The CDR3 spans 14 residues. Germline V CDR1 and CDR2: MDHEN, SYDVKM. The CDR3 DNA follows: TGTGCCAGCGGGCCGGGACAGCGAGGCTATGGCTACACCTTC. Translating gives CASGPGQRGYGYTF.

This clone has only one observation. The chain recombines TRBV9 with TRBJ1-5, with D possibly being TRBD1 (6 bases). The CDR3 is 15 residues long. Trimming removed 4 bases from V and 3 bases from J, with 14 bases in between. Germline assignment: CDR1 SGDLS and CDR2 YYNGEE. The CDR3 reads CASSTYGQHNQPQHF. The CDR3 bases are TGTGCCAGCAGCACCTATGGACAGCACAATCAGCCCCAGCATTTT.